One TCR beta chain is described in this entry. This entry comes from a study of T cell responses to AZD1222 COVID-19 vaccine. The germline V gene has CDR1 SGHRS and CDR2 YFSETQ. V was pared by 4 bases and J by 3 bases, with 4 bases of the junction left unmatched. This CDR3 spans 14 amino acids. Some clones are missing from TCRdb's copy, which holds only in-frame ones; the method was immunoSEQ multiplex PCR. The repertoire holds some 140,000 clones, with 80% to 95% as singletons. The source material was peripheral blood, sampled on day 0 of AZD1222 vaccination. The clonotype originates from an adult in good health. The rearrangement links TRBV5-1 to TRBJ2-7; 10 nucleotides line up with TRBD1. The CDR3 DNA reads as TGCGCCAGCAGCCCGGGACAGGGGCTCTACGAGCAGTACTTC. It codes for CASSPGQGLYEQYF.